The clone carrying this TCR beta chain was recorded a few times. The sample is drawn from a study of T-cell memory formation after mild COVID-19. The ends were cut back, 5 bases at V and 5 bases at J, with 9 bases in the middle. The CDR3 is 11 amino acids. The germline V gene has CDR1 DFQATT and CDR2 SNEGSKA (reference sequence). TCRdb independently ran MiXCR on the 5' RACE reads; one entry per CDR3 protein. This table holds 200,000 to 300,000 distinct CDR3 sequences, 15% to 20% found once. The chain employs TRBV20-1 and TRBJ1-1, with D uncertain. The sequenced material came from PBMCs or a T cell subset sorted from them (not recorded which). The clonotype originates from a man between 18 and 29 years old who had mild COVID-19 (a few samples of this study predate the infection). Cell type and time point are not known. The CDR3 region has the DNA TGCAGTGCTCCTGGGCGGACTGAAGCTTTCTTT. Its translation: CSAPGRTEAFF.